This entry lists 8 T cell receptor beta chains sequenced from one sample in a study of T-cell reconstitution after alpha-beta-depleted transplantation in children. Researchers prepared the TCRbeta library using unique molecular identifiers, the study reports. One entry per CDR3 protein, called by TCRdb with MiXCR from the PCR reads. The sample lists about 610,000 distinct CDR3 sequences, roughly 10% occurring once. Sequences were derived from PBMCs from the stem cell graft donor, sampled from the stem cell graft. The origin of the receptors is a human donor who donated a stem cell graft to a child with acute myeloid leukemia.

The table lists this clonotype with many counts. The chain carries TRBV28 and TRBJ2-1; a weak D match, TRBD2 (6 bases). The V end was cut by 8 bases, the J end by 7 bases, with 21 bases between. The germline V gene has CDR1 MDHEN and CDR2 SYDVKM. The CDR3 consists of 15 residues. The CDR3, as DNA: TGTGCCAGCCTTGGGCTTCTAGTGGGGAGGAATGAGCAGTTCTTC. It is translated as CASLGLLVGRNEQFF.

In this sample, this clonotype turned up a few times. The rearrangement uses TRBV7-9 and TRBJ1-2; D is ambiguous. The V gene lost 3 bases and the J gene lost 11 bases, with 16 bases spanning the gap. The CDR3 is made up of 13 amino acids. Germline V gene lookup returns CDR1 SEHNR and CDR2 FQNEAQ (reference sequence). The CDR3 DNA follows: TGTGCCAGCAGCTTCAAAAACGCGGATCAATACACCTTC. Protein product: CASSFKNADQYTF.

This clonotype showed up many times. This chain uses TRBV2 with TRBJ1-1; D is perhaps TRBD1 (5 bases). CDR1 and CDR2 (germline): SNHLY, FYNNEI. The CDR3 has 14 amino acids. The V gene lost 10 bases and the J gene lost 1 base, with 16 bases spanning the gap. The DNA for the CDR3 is TGTGCCAACAAACCGGGACGACAGAACACTGAAGCTTTCTTT. Its protein product is CANKPGRQNTEAFF.

V and J are TRBV10-3 and TRBJ2-7, with D possibly TRBD2 on 6 matching bases. CDR1 and CDR2 from the germline V gene are ENHRY and SYGVKD. The CDR3 spans 14 residues. V shed 7 bases and J shed 5 bases, with 18 bases lying between them. Here the CDR3 reads CAIKSPSEGDEQYF. Written as DNA, the CDR3 is TGTGCCATCAAGTCCCCTAGCGAGGGCGACGAGCAGTACTTC.

This clonotype was seen ten or more times. V usage is TRBV7-2 and J usage is TRBJ2-5; D remains ambiguous. V was shortened by 3 bases and J by 4 bases, with 9 bases between the two germline ends. Germline assignment: CDR1 SGHTA and CDR2 FQGNSA. CDR3 length equals 13 residues. For the CDR3, the DNA is TGTGCCAGCAGCTTCGAGAGGATAGAGACCCAGTACTTC. Translation gives CASSFERIETQYF. The full variable domain, rest sourced from reference TRBV7-2 and TRBJ2-5, is GAGVSQSPSNKVTEKGKDVELRCDPISGHTALYWYRQSLGQGLEFLIYFQGNSAPDKSGLPSDRFSAERTGGSVSTLTIQRTQQEDSAVYLCASSFERIETQYFGPGTRLLVL.

This clonotype showed up just a few times. V usage is TRBV5-1 and J usage is TRBJ2-5; D is unresolved. The V gene's germline CDR1 is SGHRS and CDR2 YFSETQ. The CDR3 runs 16 residues. Trimming pared 4 bases from V and 0 bases from J, leaving 16 bases between. The CDR3 here is CASSARPAVYQETQYF. The CDR3 DNA reads TGCGCCAGCAGCGCCAGACCGGCGGTGTACCAAGAGACCCAGTACTTC.

This clonotype was detected many times. The CDR3 sequence is CASSVLQGSTGELFF. Here the CDR3 DNA reads TGTGCCAGCAGCGTCCTGCAGGGGAGCACCGGGGAGCTGTTTTTT. The chain is built from TRBV7-2 and TRBJ2-2; D might be TRBD1 (6 bases). Between the trimmed V and J ends, which lost 5 bases and 4 bases, there was a span of 14 bases. This CDR3 comprises 15 residues. The germline V gene has CDR1 SGHTA and CDR2 FQGNSA. Together with reference TRBV7-2 and TRBJ2-2, the CDR3 gives the full variable domain: GAGVSQSPSNKVTEKGKDVELRCDPISGHTALYWYRQSLGQGLEFLIYFQGNSAPDKSGLPSDRFSAERTGGSVSTLTIQRTQQEDSAVYLCASSVLQGSTGELFFGEGSRLTVL.

This clonotype was picked up many times. The chain links TRBV20-1 to TRBJ2-2, with 9 bases lining up with TRBD2. The CDR3 is 14 amino acids. CDR1 and CDR2 (germline): DFQATT, SNEGSKA (reference sequence). Trimming removed 6 bases from V and 0 bases from J; junction bases left unmatched: 2. The CDR3 is CSALAGANTGELFF. In DNA, the CDR3 is TGCAGTGCCTTAGCGGGAGCGAACACCGGGGAGCTGTTTTTT.